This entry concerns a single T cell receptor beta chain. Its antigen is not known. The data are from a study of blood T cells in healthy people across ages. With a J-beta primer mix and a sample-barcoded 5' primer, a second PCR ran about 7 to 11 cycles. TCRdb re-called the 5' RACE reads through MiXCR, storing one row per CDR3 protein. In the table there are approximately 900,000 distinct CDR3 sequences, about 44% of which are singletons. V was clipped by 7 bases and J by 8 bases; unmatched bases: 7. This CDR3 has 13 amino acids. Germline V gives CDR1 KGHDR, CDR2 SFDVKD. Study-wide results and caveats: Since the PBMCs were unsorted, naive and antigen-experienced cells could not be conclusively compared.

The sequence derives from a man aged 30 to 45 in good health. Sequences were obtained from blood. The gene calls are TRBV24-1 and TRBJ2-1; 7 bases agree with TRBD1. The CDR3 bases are TGTGCCACCAGGCCGACAGGGTCGGATGAGCAGTTCTTC. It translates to CATRPTGSDEQFF.